This is a list of T cell receptor beta chains from one sample in a study of shared clonotypes between healthy human individuals. Repertoires were generated with immunoSEQ multiplex PCR, while TCRdb's copy carries only in-frame clones and drops some. This table has about 2.5 million clones, under 95% appearing once. The material sequenced was naive CD4+ T cells from PBMCs. The receptors originated from a man younger than 35 in good health. Some clones in this sample may be carry-over from other donors' samples. CDR3s include the opening cysteine and the closing phenylalanine or tryptophan. A D gene is named only where the DNA matches it firmly. Clone size is not always given. Where it is, it says once, few, many or a class for expanded clones.

TRBJ2-7 | TRBV5-1 | . | TRBD1 | CASSSTPGQGREQYF | TGCGCCAGCAGCTCTACTCCGGGACAGGGCAGGGAGCAGTACTTC
TRBJ2-3 | TRBV28 | . | TRBD1 | CASRSYQGARTDTQYF | TGTGCCAGCAGGTCATACCAGGGGGCTCGGACAGATACGCAGTATTTT
TRBJ2-7 | TRBV6-5 | . | TRBD2 | CASSYKAGVGEQYF | TGTGCCAGCAGTTACAAAGCGGGGGTGGGCGAGCAGTACTTC
TRBJ2-5 | TRBV5-1 | . | TRBD1 | CASSLGRGLGETQYF | TGCGCCAGCAGCTTGGGCAGGGGGCTAGGGGAGACCCAGTACTTC
TRBJ1-2 | TRBV9 | . | TRBD1 | CASSHRQGPLSYGYTF | TGTGCCAGCAGCCATAGACAGGGCCCCCTCTCTTATGGCTACACCTTC
TRBJ2-3 | TRBV5-4 | . | TRBD2 | CASSRGGDTQYF | TGTGCCAGCAGCCGCGGGGGAGATACGCAGTATTTT
TRBJ1-2 | TRBV7-2 | few | . | CASSLGRTRGPYGYTF | TGTGCCAGCAGCTTAGGCCGGACAAGGGGTCCCTATGGCTACACCTTC
TRBJ1-2 | TRBV28 | . | . | CASSPSNYGYTF | TGTGCCAGCAGTCCCAGTAACTATGGCTACACCTTC
TRBJ2-5 | TRBV5-1 | . | TRBD2 | CASSLERGQETQYF | TGCGCCAGCAGCTTGGAGCGGGGACAAGAGACCCAGTACTTC
TRBJ1-4 | TRBV7-9 | . | . | CASSLALNEKLFF | TGTGCCAGCAGCTTAGCCCTGAATGAAAAACTGTTTTTT
TRBJ1-2 | TRBV7-9 | once | TRBD1 | CASSRTGGDGYTF | TGTGCCAGCAGCCGTACAGGGGGCGATGGCTACACCTTC
TRBJ1-5 | TRBV6-5 | . | . | CASSPRDNQPQHF | TGTGCCAGCAGTCCCCGGGACAATCAGCCCCAGCATTTT
TRBJ2-7 | TRBV6-5 | . | . | CASSYHQGFLEQYF | TGTGCCAGCAGTTACCACCAGGGATTCTTGGAGCAGTACTTC
TRBJ2-3 | TRBV6-1 | . | . | CASFRQFSTDTQYF | TGTGCCAGCTTCCGACAGTTTAGCACAGATACGCAGTATTTT
TRBJ2-4 | TRBV18 | . | . | CASSATFGFAKNIQYF | TGTGCCAGCTCAGCTACTTTTGGGTTTGCCAAAAACATTCAGTACTTC
TRBJ1-3 | TRBV28 | . | . | CASTADSLSGNTIYF | TGTGCCAGCACGGCGGACTCACTCTCTGGAAACACCATATATTTT
TRBJ1-1 | TRBV27 | . | . | CASSLLQGNTEAFF | TGTGCCAGCAGTTTGCTTCAGGGGAACACTGAAGCTTTCTTT
TRBJ2-2 | TRBV18 | . | TRBD1 | CASSPGQGLAGELFF | TGTGCCAGCTCGCCCGGACAGGGTTTGGCCGGGGAGCTGTTTTTT
TRBJ1-3 | TRBV28 | . | . | CASSSRTPGNTIYF | TGTGCCAGCAGTAGCCGGACACCTGGAAACACCATATATTTT
TRBJ2-7 | TRBV2 | . | TRBD2 | CASTSGSTYEQYF | TGTGCCAGCACTAGCGGGAGTACGTACGAGCAGTACTTC
TRBJ2-2 | TRBV15 | . | . | CATSRGGLYTGELFF | TGTGCCACCAGCAGAGGGGGGTTGTACACCGGGGAGCTGTTTTTT
TRBJ1-3 | TRBV10-3 | . | TRBD1 | CAISEPGTVGNTIYF | TGTGCCATCAGTGAGCCTGGGACAGTCGGAAACACCATATATTTT
TRBJ2-3 | TRBV2 | once | . | CASTVTGGTDTQYF | TGTGCCAGCACTGTAACGGGAGGCACAGATACGCAGTATTTT
TRBJ2-7 | TRBV15 | . | . | CATSSRGSHPYEQYF | TGTGCCACCAGCAGTAGGGGATCTCACCCCTACGAGCAGTACTTC
TRBJ1-4 | TRBV10-3 | . | TRBD1 | CATGRTGIFSTNEKLFF | TGTGCCACCGGGAGGACAGGGATCTTCTCAACTAATGAAAAACTGTTTTTT
TRBJ2-1 | TRBV18 | . | . | CASSPPSLKAYNEQFF | TGTGCCAGCTCACCACCGAGTCTTAAGGCCTACAATGAGCAGTTCTTC
TRBJ2-3 | TRBV7-3 | . | . | CASSQGGTQYF | TGTGCCAGCAGCCAGGGGGGTACGCAGTATTTT
TRBJ2-5 | TRBV2 | . | TRBD2 | CASSGAGLAGETQYF | TGTGCCAGCAGTGGGGCGGGACTAGCGGGGGAGACCCAGTACTTC
TRBJ2-2 | TRBV5-1 | . | TRBD1 | CASSVGQGEGELFF | TGCGCCAGCAGCGTTGGACAGGGCGAAGGGGAGCTGTTTTTT
TRBJ2-2 | TRBV4-1 | . | . | CASTTSGTQRWTGELFF | TGCGCCAGCACTACATCGGGGACTCAGAGGTGGACCGGGGAGCTGTTTTTT
TRBJ2-1 | TRBV9 | . | TRBD2 | CASSAGGRTSGYNEQFF | TGTGCCAGCAGCGCGGGGGGCAGGACTAGCGGTTACAATGAGCAGTTCTTC
TRBJ2-7 | TRBV5-1 | . | . | CASSLGGLGDEQYF | TGCGCCAGCAGCTTGGGGGGGCTCGGGGACGAGCAGTACTTC
TRBJ1-5 | TRBV28 | . | . | CASSLPDSGSGRRSPQHF | TGTGCCAGCAGTCTCCCTGATTCGGGGTCGGGACGGAGATCGCCCCAGCATTTT
TRBJ2-3 | TRBV30 | . | TRBD2 | CASPAGGSDTQYF | TGTGCCTCCCCTGCGGGAGGATCAGATACGCAGTATTTT
TRBJ1-2 | TRBV2 | few | TRBD1 | CASGRGQREFYTF | TGTGCCAGCGGCCGGGGACAGCGGGAATTCTACACCTTC
TRBJ2-5 | TRBV5-6 | . | TRBD2 | CASSRGGLAGGWYF | TGTGCCAGCAGCCGGGGCGGGCTAGCGGGGGGTTGGTACTTC
TRBJ2-5 | TRBV7-3 | . | TRBD1 | CASSLGQAETQYF | TGTGCCAGCAGCTTAGGACAGGCAGAGACCCAGTACTTC
TRBJ2-7 | TRBV28 | . | . | CASSSTSPPEQYF | TGTGCCAGCAGCTCTACATCCCCCCCCGAGCAGTACTTC
TRBJ2-3 | TRBV9 | . | . | CASSVGPGRTDTQYF | TGTGCCAGCAGCGTAGGGCCCGGTCGCACAGATACGCAGTATTTT
TRBJ2-1 | TRBV28 | . | TRBD1 | CASSSGQGYNEQFF | TGTGCCAGCAGTTCGGGACAGGGGTACAATGAGCAGTTCTTC
TRBJ2-3 | TRBV28 | once | . | CASSLGSDTQYF | TGTGCCAGCAGTTTGGGGTCAGATACGCAGTATTTT
TRBJ2-3 | TRBV10-3 | once | TRBD1 | CAISDGQGNTDTQYF | TGTGCCATCAGTGATGGACAGGGGAACACAGATACGCAGTATTTT
TRBJ2-1 | TRBV18 | . | TRBD1 | CASSRQGATYNEQFF | TGTGCCAGCTCCCGACAGGGGGCTACCTACAATGAGCAGTTCTTC
TRBJ2-1 | TRBV20-1 | . | . | CSASSGEEQFF | TGCAGTGCTAGCTCGGGAGAGGAGCAGTTCTTC
TRBJ1-2 | TRBV6-6 | . | . | CASSSPLSGYTF | TGTGCCAGCAGCTCCCCCCTCAGCGGCTACACCTTC
TRBJ1-1 | TRBV4-2 | . | . | CASSQGTPLLVGSEAFF | TGTGCCAGCAGCCAAGGTACTCCCCTTTTGGTCGGGTCTGAAGCTTTCTTT
TRBJ2-5 | TRBV5-6 | . | TRBD1 | CASSTGTGTLIETQYF | TGTGCCAGCAGCACCGGGACAGGGACTCTAATAGAGACCCAGTACTTC
TRBJ2-7 | TRBV5-1 | . | . | CASRTESGPLGDEQYF | TGCGCCAGCAGGACAGAGTCGGGACCCTTGGGAGACGAGCAGTACTTC
TRBJ2-1 | TRBV5-1 | . | TRBD2 | CASSSLAESYNEQFF | TGCGCCAGCAGCTCTCTAGCGGAGTCCTACAATGAGCAGTTCTTC
TRBJ2-1 | TRBV7-2 | . | . | CASSRPRSGEQFF | TGTGCCAGCAGCCGGCCCCGGTCCGGTGAGCAGTTCTTC
TRBJ1-2 | TRBV7-8 | . | . | CASSLGAGWDYGYTF | TGTGCCAGCAGCTTAGGGGCAGGGTGGGACTATGGCTACACCTTC
TRBJ1-1 | TRBV28 | . | TRBD1 | CASLPSQGGTEAFF | TGTGCCTCCCTTCCCTCCCAGGGGGGCACTGAAGCTTTCTTT
TRBJ1-2 | TRBV28 | . | TRBD1 | CASRGTGGRYGYTF | TGTGCCAGCAGAGGGACAGGGGGCCGGTATGGCTACACCTTC
TRBJ2-7 | TRBV5-3 | . | TRBD1 | CARSPPRDRTYEQYF | TGTGCCAGAAGTCCCCCACGGGACAGGACCTACGAGCAGTACTTC
TRBJ1-4 | TRBV30 | few | TRBD1 | CAWKVGGGDREKLFF | TGTGCCTGGAAAGTCGGAGGGGGCGATCGCGAAAAACTGTTTTTT